This T cell receptor beta chain was profiled in a study of shared clonotypes between healthy human individuals. Looking at the study overall: Sampling drew on donors who were a couple of women and three men aged 18 to 49.

Study donors comprised healthy, HIV-negative adults devoid of recent acute infection or vaccination. Evenly divided among several immunoSEQ plates was the genomic DNA of each subset. Source study methods: Junction-only sequences without quality scores were provided by ImmunoSEQ, so filtering was different. The assay was immunoSEQ multiplex PCR, and TCRdb's table has in-frame clones only and misses some. V, J and clone size are taken as reported in that table, and D and trimming were inferred from the DNA itself. The table shows about 520,000 clones, with roughly 80% occurring only once. Germline V gene sequence: CDR1 GTSNPN, CDR2 SVGIG (reference sequence). This CDR3 is built from 12 residues. V lost 5 bases, J lost 7 bases, and 12 bases lay in between.

This chain connects TRBV30 to TRBJ2-1; no clear D. The receptor comes from a woman in her forties in good health. Some clones in this sample may be carry-over from other donors' samples. Sequencing input: PBMCs. The CDR3 DNA reads as TGTGCCTGGGCGCAGCGTAAAAATGAGCAGTTCTTC. Translating it yields CAWAQRKNEQFF.